This is a list of T cell receptor beta chains from one sample in a study of shared clonotypes between healthy human individuals. TCRdb's copy holds only in-frame clones and misses some; the assay was immunoSEQ multiplex PCR. The sample contains 600,000 to 800,000 clones, around 70% of which appear only once. Sequencing used memory CD4+ T cells sorted from blood. All receptors come from a woman aged 25 to 39 in good health. The CDR3 runs from the conserved cysteine through the conserved F or W. The D gene is left open where the match is weak. The listing skips clone size in some rows; elsewhere it reads once, few, many or a size class.

J: TRBJ2-7; D: NA; size: NA; V: TRBV28; CDR3: CASSSHQGYEQYF; DNA: TGTGCCAGCAGTTCTCACCAAGGCTACGAGCAGTACTTC
J: TRBJ2-4; D: NA; size: NA; V: TRBV11-2; CDR3: CASSPTENIQYF; DNA: TGTGCCAGCAGCCCGACAGAAAACATTCAGTACTTC
J: TRBJ2-7; D: NA; size: NA; V: TRBV6-5; CDR3: CASSYSGGASYEQYF; DNA: TGTGCCAGCAGTTACTCGGGCGGAGCCTCCTACGAGCAGTACTTC
J: TRBJ2-2; D: TRBD1; size: once; V: TRBV5-6; CDR3: CASSFGQGFGGELFF; DNA: TGTGCCAGCAGCTTTGGACAGGGCTTTGGCGGGGAGCTGTTTTTT
J: TRBJ2-7; D: TRBD1; size: NA; V: TRBV25-1; CDR3: CASSKGQGSNEQYF; DNA: TGTGCCAGCAGTAAAGGACAGGGGTCCAACGAGCAGTACTTC
J: TRBJ2-7; D: NA; size: NA; V: TRBV25-1; CDR3: CASTGSSVEQYF; DNA: TGTGCCAGCACCGGGTCATCAGTTGAGCAGTACTTC
J: TRBJ2-5; D: NA; size: NA; V: TRBV19; CDR3: CASSIGSLSGGLRETQYF; DNA: TGTGCCAGTAGTATAGGCTCCCTGTCTGGGGGACTGAGAGAGACCCAGTACTTC
J: TRBJ2-1; D: NA; size: NA; V: TRBV2; CDR3: CASMGASLDGEQFF; DNA: TGTGCCAGCATGGGAGCTAGCTTAGATGGTGAGCAGTTCTTC
J: TRBJ1-5; D: TRBD1; size: NA; V: TRBV5-1; CDR3: CASSLGDRDSQPQHF; DNA: TGCGCCAGCAGCTTGGGGGACAGGGATTCTCAGCCCCAGCATTTT
J: TRBJ1-1; D: TRBD1; size: NA; V: TRBV9; CDR3: CASSGTGGTEAFF; DNA: TGTGCCAGCAGCGGCACAGGGGGCACTGAAGCTTTCTTT
J: TRBJ2-1; D: NA; size: few; V: TRBV30; CDR3: CAFTGGLRNEQFF; DNA: TGTGCCTTCACAGGAGGCCTAAGGAATGAGCAGTTCTTC
J: TRBJ1-5; D: TRBD1; size: NA; V: TRBV28; CDR3: CASSKTGGSNQPQHF; DNA: TGTGCCAGCAGCAAAACAGGGGGGAGCAATCAGCCCCAGCATTTT
J: TRBJ1-3; D: TRBD1; size: once; V: TRBV4-1; CDR3: CASSHADRGSGNTIYF; DNA: TGCGCCAGCAGCCACGCGGACAGGGGGTCTGGAAACACCATATATTTT
J: TRBJ2-1; D: TRBD2; size: NA; V: TRBV4-1; CDR3: CASSQGDSGGWNEQFF; DNA: TGCGCCAGCAGCCAAGGGGATAGCGGGGGGTGGAATGAGCAGTTCTTC
J: TRBJ2-2; D: TRBD2; size: NA; V: TRBV7-8; CDR3: CASSSGLAGRTGELFF; DNA: TGTGCCAGCAGCTCGGGACTAGCGGGCCGAACCGGGGAGCTGTTTTTT
J: TRBJ1-1; D: NA; size: few; V: TRBV29-1; CDR3: CSVGTDTEAFF; DNA: TGCAGCGTTGGGACGGACACTGAAGCTTTCTTT
J: TRBJ2-7; D: TRBD2; size: NA; V: TRBV27; CDR3: CASSSPGTIYEQYF; DNA: TGTGCCAGCAGTTCACCCGGGACTATATACGAGCAGTACTTC
J: TRBJ1-2; D: TRBD1; size: NA; V: TRBV28; CDR3: CASSLLGQTIYGYTF; DNA: TGTGCCAGCAGTTTACTGGGACAGACAATCTATGGCTACACCTTC
J: TRBJ2-1; D: NA; size: NA; V: TRBV2; CDR3: CASTKQELVNEQFF; DNA: TGTGCCAGCACGAAACAGGAACTCGTCAATGAGCAGTTCTTC
J: TRBJ2-3; D: NA; size: NA; V: TRBV9; CDR3: CASSVSGSHLDTQYF; DNA: TGTGCCAGCAGCGTATCAGGGTCGCACTTAGATACGCAGTATTTT
J: TRBJ2-7; D: NA; size: few; V: TRBV29-1; CDR3: CSVGAGTYEQYF; DNA: TGCAGCGTCGGGGCGGGAACCTACGAGCAGTACTTC